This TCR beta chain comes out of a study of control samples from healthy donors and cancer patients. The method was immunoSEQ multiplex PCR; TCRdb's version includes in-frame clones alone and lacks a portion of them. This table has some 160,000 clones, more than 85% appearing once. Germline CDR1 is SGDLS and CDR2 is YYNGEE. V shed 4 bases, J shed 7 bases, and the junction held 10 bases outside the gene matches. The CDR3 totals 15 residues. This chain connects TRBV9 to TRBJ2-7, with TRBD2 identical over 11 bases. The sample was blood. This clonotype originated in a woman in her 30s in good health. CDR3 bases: TGTGCCAGCAGCCCCCAGACTAGCGGGACTATAGAGCAGTACTTC. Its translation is CASSPQTSGTIEQYF.